Below, one T cell receptor (beta chain) is given with its context. The antigen is undetermined. Germline V lookup: CDR1 MRHNA, CDR2 SNTAGT. With 3 bases removed from V and 7 bases from J, the gap between germline ends came to 13 bases. This CDR3 is built from 14 residues. This specimen comes from a study of cytomegalovirus exposure and HLA in healthy donors. Points from the study as a whole: Clonal expansion, a later analysis showed, was greater in HLA-associated TCR beta chains than in equally common others.

PCR was performed using 60 Vbeta and 13 Jbeta primers. Profiled with immunoSEQ multiplex PCR; TCRdb holds only in-frame clones, not every one. The table shows around 130,000 clones, with 70% to 80% occurring only once. The sequence was collected from a woman aged 60-70 years in good health and CMV-seronegative. The chain employs TRBV6-4 and TRBJ2-1; weak D call: TRBD1 (5 bases). Specimen: PBMCs. The CDR3 loop is CASSEAVTANEQFF. The CDR3 DNA is TGTGCCAGCAGTGAGGCGGTGACAGCAAATGAGCAGTTCTTC.